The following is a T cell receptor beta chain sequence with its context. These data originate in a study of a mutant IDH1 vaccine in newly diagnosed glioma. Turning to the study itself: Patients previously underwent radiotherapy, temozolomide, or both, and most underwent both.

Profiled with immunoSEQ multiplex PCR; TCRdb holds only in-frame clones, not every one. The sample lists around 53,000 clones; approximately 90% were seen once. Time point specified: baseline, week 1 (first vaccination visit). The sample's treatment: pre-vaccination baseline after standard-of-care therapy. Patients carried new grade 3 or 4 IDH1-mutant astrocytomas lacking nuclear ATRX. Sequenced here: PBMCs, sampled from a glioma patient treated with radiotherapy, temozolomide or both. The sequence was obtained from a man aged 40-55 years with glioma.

CDR3 bases: TGCGCCAGCAGGGGGTTGGCGGGGGCTGATTATGGCTACACCTTC. This translates into CASRGLAGADYGYTF. The chain links TRBV5-1 to TRBJ1-2; D possibly corresponds to TRBD1 (6 bases). This CDR3 spans 15 amino acids. Germline-derived CDR1 and CDR2 are SGHRS and YFSETQ. V was trimmed by 5 bases and J by 5 bases, leaving 19 bases between them.